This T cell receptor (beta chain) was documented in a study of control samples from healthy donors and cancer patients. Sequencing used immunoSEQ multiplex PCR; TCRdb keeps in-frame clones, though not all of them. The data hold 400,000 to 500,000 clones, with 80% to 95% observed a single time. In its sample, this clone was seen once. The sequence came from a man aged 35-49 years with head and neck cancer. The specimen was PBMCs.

This CDR3 is CASSMQGMNTEAFF. CDR3 bases: TGTGCCAGTAGTATGCAGGGGATGAACACTGAAGCTTTCTTT. V usage is TRBV19 and J usage is TRBJ1-1, with D maybe TRBD1 (6 bases). V was cut by 3 bases and J by 0 bases, with 8 bases left in between. CDR1 and CDR2 from the germline V gene are LNHDA and SQIVND (reference sequence). CDR3 length equals 14 residues.